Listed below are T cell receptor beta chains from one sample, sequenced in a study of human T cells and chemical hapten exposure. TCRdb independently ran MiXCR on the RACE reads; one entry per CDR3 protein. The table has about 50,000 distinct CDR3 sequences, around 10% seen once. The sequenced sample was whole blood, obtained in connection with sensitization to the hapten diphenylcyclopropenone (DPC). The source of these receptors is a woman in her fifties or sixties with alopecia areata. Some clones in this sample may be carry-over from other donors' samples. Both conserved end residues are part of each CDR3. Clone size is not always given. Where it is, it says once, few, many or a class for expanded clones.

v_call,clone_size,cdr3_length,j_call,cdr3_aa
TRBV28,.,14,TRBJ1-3,CASSINHSGNTIYF
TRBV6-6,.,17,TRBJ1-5,CASTGGQGSVVGMPQHF
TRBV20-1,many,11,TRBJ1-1,CSARRNTEAFF
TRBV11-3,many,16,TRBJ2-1,CASSLGIEGAMDEQFF
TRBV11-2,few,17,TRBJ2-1,CASSPHSPTSSYNEQLF
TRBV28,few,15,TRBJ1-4,CASSLASEDNEKLFF
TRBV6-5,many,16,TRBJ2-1,CASSLLFGSSYNEQFF
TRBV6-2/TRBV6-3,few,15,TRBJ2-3,CASSLVGLNTDTQYF
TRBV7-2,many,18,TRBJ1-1,CASSLGAYGGNWNTEAFF
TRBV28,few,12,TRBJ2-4,CASSYLGDIQYF
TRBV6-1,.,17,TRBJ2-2,CASSVPGRLANTGELFF
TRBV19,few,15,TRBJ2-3,CASSPQAGLTDTQYF
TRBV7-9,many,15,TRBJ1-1,CASSPVVRANTEAFF
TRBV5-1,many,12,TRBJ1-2,CASSLEGGGYTF
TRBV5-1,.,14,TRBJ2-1,CASSLGLASWEQFF
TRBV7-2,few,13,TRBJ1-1,CASSLARVVEAFF
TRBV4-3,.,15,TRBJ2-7,CASSQDTGVSDEQYF
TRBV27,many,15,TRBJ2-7,CASRERGTSSYEQYF
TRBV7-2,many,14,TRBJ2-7,CASSPSRTSYEQYF
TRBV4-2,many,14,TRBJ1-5,CASSTGQPGGPQHF
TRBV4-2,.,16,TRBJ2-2,CASSQLAGGKNGELFF
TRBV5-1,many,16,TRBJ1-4,CASARGSPATNEKLFF
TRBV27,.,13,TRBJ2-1,CASWTSGRNEQFF
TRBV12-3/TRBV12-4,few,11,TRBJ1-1,CASVLNTEAFF
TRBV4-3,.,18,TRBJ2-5,CASSQEPRGGLLSVTQYF
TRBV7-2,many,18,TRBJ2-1,CASSLNARAGSSYNEQFF
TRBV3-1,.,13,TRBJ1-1,CASSRTGGDKAFF
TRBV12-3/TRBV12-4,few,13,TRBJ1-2,CASSFSRGNGYTF
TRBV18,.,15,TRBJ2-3,CASSPPMGFADTQYF
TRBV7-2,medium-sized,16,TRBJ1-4,CASSAPSGTGNEKLFF
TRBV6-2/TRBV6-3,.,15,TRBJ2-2,CASNPQGAPTGELFF
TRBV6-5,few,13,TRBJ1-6,CASSYERNSPLHF
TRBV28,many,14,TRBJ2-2,CASSLNQGTGELFF
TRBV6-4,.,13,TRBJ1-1,CASSARGNTEAFF
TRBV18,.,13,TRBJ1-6,CASSPPLNSPLHF
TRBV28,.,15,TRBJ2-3,CASSFRALGTDTQYF
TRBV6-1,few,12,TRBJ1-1,CASSNRDTEAFF
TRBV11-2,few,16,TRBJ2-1,CASSPRAPTSGREQFF
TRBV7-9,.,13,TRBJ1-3,CASSLRHGNTIYF
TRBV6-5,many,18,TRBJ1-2,CASSYSNPQGAVNYGYTF
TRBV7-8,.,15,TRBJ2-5,CASSLDTLPRETQYF
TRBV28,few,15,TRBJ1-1,CASTSTGRWGTEAFF
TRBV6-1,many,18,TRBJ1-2,CASSETLERDRGTYGYTF
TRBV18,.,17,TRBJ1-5,CASSSYPDYRGKQPQHF
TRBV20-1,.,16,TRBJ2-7,CSARGASGGAAYEQYF
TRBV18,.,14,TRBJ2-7,CASSYGTDTYEQYF
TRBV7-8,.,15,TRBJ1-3,CASSPSVWTGNTIYF
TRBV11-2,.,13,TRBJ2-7,CASSLLAGNEQYF
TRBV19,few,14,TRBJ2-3,CASRRKGLADTQYF
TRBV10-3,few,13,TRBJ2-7,CAISAWSSYEQYF
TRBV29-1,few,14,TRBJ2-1,CSVDGTYSYNEQFF
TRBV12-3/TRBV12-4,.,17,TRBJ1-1,CASSPGTGALLVAEAFF
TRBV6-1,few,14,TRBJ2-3,CASSVLGVPDTQYF
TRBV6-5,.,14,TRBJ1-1,CASSYSNWGTEAFF
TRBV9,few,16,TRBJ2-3,CASSPVSTYRTDTQYF
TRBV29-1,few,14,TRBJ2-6,CSVESRSGANVLTF
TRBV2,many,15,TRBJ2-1,CASSEPRGANNEQFF
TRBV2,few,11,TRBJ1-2,CAGTGRGGYTF
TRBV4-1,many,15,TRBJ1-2,CASRLVGSPNYGYTF